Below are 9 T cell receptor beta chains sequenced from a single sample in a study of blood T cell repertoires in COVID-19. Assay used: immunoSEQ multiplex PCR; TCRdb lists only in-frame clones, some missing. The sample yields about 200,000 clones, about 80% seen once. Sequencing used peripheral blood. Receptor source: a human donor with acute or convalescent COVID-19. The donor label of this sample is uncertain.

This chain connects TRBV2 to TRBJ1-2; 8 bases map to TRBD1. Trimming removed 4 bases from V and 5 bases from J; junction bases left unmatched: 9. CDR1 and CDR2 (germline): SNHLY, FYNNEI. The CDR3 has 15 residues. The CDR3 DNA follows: TGTGCCAGCAGTGGTTCAGGGGGCGCTAGGTATGGCTACACCTTC. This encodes CASSGSGGARYGYTF.

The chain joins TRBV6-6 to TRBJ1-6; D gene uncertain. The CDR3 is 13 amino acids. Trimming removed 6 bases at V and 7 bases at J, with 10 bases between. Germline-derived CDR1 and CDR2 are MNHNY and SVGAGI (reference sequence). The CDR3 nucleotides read TGTGCCAGCAGACGCGGGGAGAATTCACCCCTCCACTTT. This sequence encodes CASRRGENSPLHF.

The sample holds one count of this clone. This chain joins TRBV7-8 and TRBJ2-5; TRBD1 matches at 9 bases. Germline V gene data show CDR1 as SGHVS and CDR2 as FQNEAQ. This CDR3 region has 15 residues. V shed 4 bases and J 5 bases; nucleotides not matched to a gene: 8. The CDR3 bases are TGTGCCAGCAGCTCCACCGGGACAGGGCGTGAGACCCAGTACTTC. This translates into CASSSTGTGRETQYF. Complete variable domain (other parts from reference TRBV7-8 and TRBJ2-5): GAGVSQSPRYKVAKRGQDVALRCDPISGHVSLFWYQQALGQGPEFLTYFQNEAQLDKSGLPSDRFFAERPEGSVSTLKIQRTQQEDSAVYLCASSSTGTGRETQYFGPGTRLLVL.

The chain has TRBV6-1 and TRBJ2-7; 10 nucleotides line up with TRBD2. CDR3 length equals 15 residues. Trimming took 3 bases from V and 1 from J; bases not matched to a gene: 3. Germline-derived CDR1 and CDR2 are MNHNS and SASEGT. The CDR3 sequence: CASSEFSGRSYEQYF. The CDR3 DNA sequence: TGTGCCAGCAGTGAGTTTAGCGGGAGGTCCTACGAGCAGTACTTC.

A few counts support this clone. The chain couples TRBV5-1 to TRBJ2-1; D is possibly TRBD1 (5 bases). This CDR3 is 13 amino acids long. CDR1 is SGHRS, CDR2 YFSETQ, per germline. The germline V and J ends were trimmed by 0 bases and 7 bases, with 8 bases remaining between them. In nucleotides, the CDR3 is TGCGCCAGCAGCTTGGACAGGTTGAATGAGCAGTTCTTC. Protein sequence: CASSLDRLNEQFF.

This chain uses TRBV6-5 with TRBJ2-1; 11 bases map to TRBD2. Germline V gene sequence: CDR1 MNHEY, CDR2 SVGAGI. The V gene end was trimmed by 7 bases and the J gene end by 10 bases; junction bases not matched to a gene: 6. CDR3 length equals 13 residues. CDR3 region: CASKASGRNEQFF. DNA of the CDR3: TGTGCCAGCAAGGCTAGCGGGAGGAACGAGCAGTTCTTC.

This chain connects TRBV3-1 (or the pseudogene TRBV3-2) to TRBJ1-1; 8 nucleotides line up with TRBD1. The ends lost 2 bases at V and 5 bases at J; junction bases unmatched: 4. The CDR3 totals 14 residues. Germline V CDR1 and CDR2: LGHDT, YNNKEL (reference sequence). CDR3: CASSQRDRLTEAFF. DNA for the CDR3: TGTGCCAGCAGCCAACGGGACAGGCTAACTGAAGCTTTCTTT.

The CDR3 DNA is TGTGCCAGCAGGGATATCGGACTAATCAGCACAGATACGCAGTATTTT. This sequence encodes CASRDIGLISTDTQYF. The J gene is TRBJ2-3, the V gene TRBV6-6; possibly TRBD2 for D (6 bases). V was cut by 6 bases and J by 0 bases, with 16 bases left in between. This CDR3 has 16 residues. Germline CDR1 is MNHNY and CDR2 is SVGAGI (reference sequence).

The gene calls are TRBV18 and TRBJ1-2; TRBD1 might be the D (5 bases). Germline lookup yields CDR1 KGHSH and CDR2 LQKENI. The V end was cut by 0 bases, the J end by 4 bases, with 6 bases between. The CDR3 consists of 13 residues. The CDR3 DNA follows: TGTGCCAGCTCACCACCGGGGGGCTATGGCTACACCTTC. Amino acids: CASSPPGGYGYTF.